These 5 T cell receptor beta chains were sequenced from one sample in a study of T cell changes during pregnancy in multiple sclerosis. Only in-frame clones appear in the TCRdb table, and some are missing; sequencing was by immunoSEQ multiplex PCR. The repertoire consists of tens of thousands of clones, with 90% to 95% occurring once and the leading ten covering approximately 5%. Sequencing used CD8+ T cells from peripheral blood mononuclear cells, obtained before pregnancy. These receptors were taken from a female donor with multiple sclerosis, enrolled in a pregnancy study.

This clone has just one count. CDR3 in amino acids: CAWSVGPNEQFF. The CDR3, as DNA: TGTGCCTGGAGTGTGGGGCCAAATGAGCAGTTCTTC. V usage is TRBV30 and J usage is TRBJ2-1; TRBD1 might be the D (5 bases). Deletions cut 0 bases from V and 7 bases from J, with 7 bases between. The CDR3 runs to 12 residues. CDR1 and CDR2 from the germline V gene are GTSNPN and SVGIG (reference sequence).

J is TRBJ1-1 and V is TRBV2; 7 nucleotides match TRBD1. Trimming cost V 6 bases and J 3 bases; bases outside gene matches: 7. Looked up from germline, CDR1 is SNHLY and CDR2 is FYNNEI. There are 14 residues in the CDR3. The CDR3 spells CASRRQGLDTEAFF. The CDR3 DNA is TGTGCCAGCAGAAGACAGGGATTGGACACTGAAGCTTTCTTT.

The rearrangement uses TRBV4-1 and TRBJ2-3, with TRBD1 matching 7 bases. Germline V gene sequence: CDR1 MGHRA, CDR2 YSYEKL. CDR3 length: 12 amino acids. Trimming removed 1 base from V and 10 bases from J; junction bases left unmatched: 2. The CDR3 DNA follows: TGCGCCAGCAGCCAAGGAGACAGGGCGCAGTATTTT. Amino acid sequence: CASSQGDRAQYF.

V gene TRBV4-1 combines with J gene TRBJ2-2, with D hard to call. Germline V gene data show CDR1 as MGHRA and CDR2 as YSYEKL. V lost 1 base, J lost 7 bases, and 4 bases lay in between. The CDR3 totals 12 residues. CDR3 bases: TGCGCCAGCAGCCAAGTAGTCGGGGAGCTGTTTTTT. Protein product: CASSQVVGELFF.

The CDR3 coding sequence is TGTGCCAGCAGCCCAGGAGGACCTGGCTACACCTTC. Residues: CASSPGGPGYTF. The chain combines TRBV7-8 with TRBJ1-2; no firm D call. Germline CDR1 reads SGHVS; CDR2 reads FQNEAQ. Trimming cost V 5 bases and J 7 bases, with 11 bases left between them. CDR3 size: 12 residues.